One TCR beta chain is described in this entry. Assay used: immunoSEQ multiplex PCR; TCRdb lists only in-frame clones, some missing. This table holds about 32,000 clones, roughly 79% found once. The data stem from a study of OX40 agonist ivuxolimab in advanced cancers. Germline loops: CDR1 SGHTA, CDR2 FQGNSA. The CDR3 has 15 residues. Trimming cost V 5 bases and J 0 bases; bases outside gene matches: 6. The sequences come from CD4+ or CD8+ T cells sorted from blood, collected in a trial of the OX40 agonist ivuxolimab. This chain uses TRBV7-2 with TRBJ1-1; 7 positions agree with TRBD1. This TCR was recovered from an adult with an advanced solid tumor such as melanoma, head and neck, liver or kidney cancer. CDR3 protein: CASSARGLMNTEAFF. In DNA form, the CDR3 reads TGTGCCAGCAGCGCGAGGGGGCTAATGAACACTGAAGCTTTCTTT.